The 4 T cell receptor beta chains given below trace back to one sample, sequenced in a study of T cell changes during pregnancy in multiple sclerosis. The repertoire was sequenced with immunoSEQ multiplex PCR; TCRdb's copy has only in-frame clones and lacks some. The profile shows around 35,000 clones, roughly 92% of them singletons. This sample comprised CD4+ T cells from peripheral blood mononuclear cells, obtained in the third trimester of pregnancy. The receptors originated from a female donor in good health, enrolled as a control in a pregnancy study.

V is TRBV29-1 and J is TRBJ2-5; D perhaps matches TRBD2 (5 bases). This CDR3 is built from 13 residues. V was pared by 3 bases and J by 4 bases, with 12 bases between. Germline CDR1 SQVTM, CDR2 ANQGSEA. The CDR3 protein is CSVDSLARETQYF. The CDR3 DNA is TGCAGCGTTGATAGTCTAGCTAGAGAGACCCAGTACTTC.

This chain links TRBV14 with TRBJ2-3; 8 bases match TRBD2. Unmatched junction bases numbered 5, after V lost 1 base and J lost 5 bases. This CDR3 has 15 residues. Germline V gives CDR1 SGHDN, CDR2 FVKESK. CDR3 nucleotide sequence: TGTGCCAGCAGCCAAGTAGCGGGGTTAGTAGATACGCAGTATTTT. It yields the protein CASSQVAGLVDTQYF.

This clone was detected once. The J gene is TRBJ1-5, the V gene TRBV23-1; D remains ambiguous. TRBV23-1 falls under the ORF class, with uncertain function. Trimming took 0 bases from V and 6 from J, leaving 9 bases between them. The CDR3 is 14 residues long. In nucleotides, the CDR3 is TGCGCCAGCAGTCAATCCCCCGGCGGTCAGCCCCAGCATTTT. Amino acids: CASSQSPGGQPQHF.

The rearrangement joins TRBV7-9 to TRBJ1-2; 9 bases fit TRBD1. Germline V CDR1 and CDR2: SEHNR, FQNEAQ (reference sequence). After removal of 5 bases from V and 5 bases from J, the junction contained 9 bases not matched to a gene. The CDR3 spans 15 residues. DNA for the CDR3: TGTGCCAGCAGCCAAAGCCGGACAGGGGATTATGGCTACACCTTC. It translates to CASSQSRTGDYGYTF.